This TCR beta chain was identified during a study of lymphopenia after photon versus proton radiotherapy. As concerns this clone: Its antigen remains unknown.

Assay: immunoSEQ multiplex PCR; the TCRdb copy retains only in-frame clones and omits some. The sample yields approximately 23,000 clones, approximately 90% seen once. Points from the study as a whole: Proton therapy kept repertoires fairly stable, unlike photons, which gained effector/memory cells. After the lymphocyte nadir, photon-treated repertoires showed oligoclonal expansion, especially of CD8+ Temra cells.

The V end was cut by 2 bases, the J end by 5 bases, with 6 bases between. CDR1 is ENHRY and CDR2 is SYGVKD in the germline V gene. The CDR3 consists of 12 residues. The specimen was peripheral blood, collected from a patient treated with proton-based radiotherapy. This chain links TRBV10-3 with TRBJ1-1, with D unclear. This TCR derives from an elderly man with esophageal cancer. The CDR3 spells CAISEGGTEAFF. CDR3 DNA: TGTGCCATCAGTGAGGGTGGAACTGAAGCTTTCTTT.